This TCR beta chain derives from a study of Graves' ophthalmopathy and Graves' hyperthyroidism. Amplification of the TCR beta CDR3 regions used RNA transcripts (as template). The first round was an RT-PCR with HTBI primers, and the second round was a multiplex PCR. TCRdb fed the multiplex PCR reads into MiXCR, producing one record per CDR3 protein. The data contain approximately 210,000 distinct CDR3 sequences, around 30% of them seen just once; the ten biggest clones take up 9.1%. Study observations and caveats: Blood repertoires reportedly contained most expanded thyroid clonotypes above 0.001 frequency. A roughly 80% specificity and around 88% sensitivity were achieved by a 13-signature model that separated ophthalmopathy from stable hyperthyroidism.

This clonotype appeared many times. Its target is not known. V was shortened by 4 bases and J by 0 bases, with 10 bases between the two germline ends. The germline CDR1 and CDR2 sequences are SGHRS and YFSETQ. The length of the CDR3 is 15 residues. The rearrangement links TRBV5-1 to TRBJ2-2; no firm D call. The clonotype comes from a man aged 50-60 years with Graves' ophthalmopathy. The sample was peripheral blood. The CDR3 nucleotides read TGCGCCAGCAGCGCCCCCGGGTCGAACACCGGGGAGCTGTTTTTT. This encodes CASSAPGSNTGELFF.